This TCR beta chain was identified in a study of shared clonotypes between healthy human individuals. Profiled with immunoSEQ multiplex PCR; TCRdb holds only in-frame clones, not every one. Among a few million clones listed, about 92% were seen once. Comment on this clone: Its antigen is not known. Within the sample, other DNA sequences also encode this same CDR3.

General study points: Naive CD4 clonotypes were shared across a handful of donors at about 5%. Researchers sampled blood only, noting tissue repertoires likely differ.

CDR3 size: 12 residues. Trimming removed 1 base from V and 4 bases from J, with 2 bases in between. Germline V lookup: CDR1 GTSNPN, CDR2 SVGIG (reference sequence). The sequence derives from a man aged 18 to 29 in good health. Some clones in this sample may be carry-over from other donors' samples. The chain links TRBV30 to TRBJ1-6; D gene unclear. The sample consisted of naive CD4+ T cells from PBMCs. Subset reported: CD45RA+ positively selected. CDR3 bases: TGTGCCTGGAGTGCATATAATTCACCCCTCCACTTT. Translated, it gives CAWSAYNSPLHF.